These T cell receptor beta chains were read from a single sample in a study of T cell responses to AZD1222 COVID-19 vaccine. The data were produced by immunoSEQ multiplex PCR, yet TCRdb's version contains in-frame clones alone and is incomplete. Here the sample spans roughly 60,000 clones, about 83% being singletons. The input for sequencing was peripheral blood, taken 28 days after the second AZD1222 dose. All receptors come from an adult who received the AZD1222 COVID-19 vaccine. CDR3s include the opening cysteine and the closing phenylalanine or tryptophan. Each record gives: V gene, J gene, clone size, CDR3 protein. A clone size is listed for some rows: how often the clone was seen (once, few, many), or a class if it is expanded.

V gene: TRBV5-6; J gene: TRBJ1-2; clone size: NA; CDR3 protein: CASSLGRNGYTF
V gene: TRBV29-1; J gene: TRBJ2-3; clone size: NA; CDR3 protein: CSGKDRTSTDTQYF
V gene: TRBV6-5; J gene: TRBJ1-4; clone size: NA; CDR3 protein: CASSWSTNEKLFF
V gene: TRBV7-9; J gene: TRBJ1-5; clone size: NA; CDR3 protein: CASSYSSGQGLPTQHF
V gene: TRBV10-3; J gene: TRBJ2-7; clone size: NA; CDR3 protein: CAAGTAPNPRQYF
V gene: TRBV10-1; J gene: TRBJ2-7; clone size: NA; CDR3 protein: CASSEGAGKSYEQYF
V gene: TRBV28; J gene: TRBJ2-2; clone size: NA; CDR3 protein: CASRYVSGELFF
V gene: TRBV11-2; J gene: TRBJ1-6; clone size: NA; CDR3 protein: CASSWGLGNSPLHF
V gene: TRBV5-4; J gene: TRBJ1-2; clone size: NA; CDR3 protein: CASSLDSNAMGYTF
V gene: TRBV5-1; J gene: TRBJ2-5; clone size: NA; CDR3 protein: CASSHATAQETQYF
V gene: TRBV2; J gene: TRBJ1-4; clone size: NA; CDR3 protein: CASSDRGKREKLFF
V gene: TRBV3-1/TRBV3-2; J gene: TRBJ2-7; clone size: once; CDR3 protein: CASSQQPQGGEQYF
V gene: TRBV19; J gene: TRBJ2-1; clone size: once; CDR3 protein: CASSTGGPYNEQFF
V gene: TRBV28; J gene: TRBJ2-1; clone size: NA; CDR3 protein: CASSLGTGGVNEQFF
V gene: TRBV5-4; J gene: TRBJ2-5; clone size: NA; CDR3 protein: CASSGAKKETQYF
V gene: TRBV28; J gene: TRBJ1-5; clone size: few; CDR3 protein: CASSLSTGGGSGQPQHF
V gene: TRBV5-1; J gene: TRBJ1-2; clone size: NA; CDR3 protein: CASSSGGSLLGSYGYTF
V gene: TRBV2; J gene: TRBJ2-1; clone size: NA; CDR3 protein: CATSSYNEQFF
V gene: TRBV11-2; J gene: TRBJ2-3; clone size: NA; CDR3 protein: CASSLGGGVSDTQYF
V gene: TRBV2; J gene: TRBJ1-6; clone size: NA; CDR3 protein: CATRRDTYNSPLHF
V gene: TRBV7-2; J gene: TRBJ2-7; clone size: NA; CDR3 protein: CASSLARGGQPEQYF
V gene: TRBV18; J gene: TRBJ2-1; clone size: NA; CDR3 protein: CATSLDEAGYNEQFF
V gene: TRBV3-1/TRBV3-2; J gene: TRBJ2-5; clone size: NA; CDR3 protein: CASSSQETQYF
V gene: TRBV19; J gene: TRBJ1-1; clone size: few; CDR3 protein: CASSIERARAFF
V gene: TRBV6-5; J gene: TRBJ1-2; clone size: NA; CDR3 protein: CASSQGYNYGYTF
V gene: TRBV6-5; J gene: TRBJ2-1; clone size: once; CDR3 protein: CASSYFLAGGLNEQFF
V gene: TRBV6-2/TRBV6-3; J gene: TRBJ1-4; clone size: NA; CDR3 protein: CASSYLTGTGTDEKLFF
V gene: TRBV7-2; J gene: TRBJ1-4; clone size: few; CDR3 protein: CASSPIGHPNEKLFF
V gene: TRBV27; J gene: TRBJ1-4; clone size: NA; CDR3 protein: CASRPQAREGNEKLFF
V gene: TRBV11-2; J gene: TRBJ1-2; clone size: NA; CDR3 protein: CASSLVARAGMGGYTF
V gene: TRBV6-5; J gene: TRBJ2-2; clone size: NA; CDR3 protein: CASGAGITNTGELFF
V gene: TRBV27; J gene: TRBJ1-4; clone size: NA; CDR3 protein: CASSLDRGYGEKLFF
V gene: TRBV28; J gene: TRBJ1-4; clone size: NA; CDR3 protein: CASSTGGGQGNEKLFF
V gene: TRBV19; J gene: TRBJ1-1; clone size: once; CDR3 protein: CASTPGAFMNTEAFF
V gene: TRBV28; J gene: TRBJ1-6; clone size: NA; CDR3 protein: CASSWELGLGYNSPLHF
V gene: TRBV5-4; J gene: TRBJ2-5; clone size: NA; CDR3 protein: CASSPRDSQETQYF
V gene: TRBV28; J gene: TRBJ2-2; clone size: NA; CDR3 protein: CASGRGSPTGELFF
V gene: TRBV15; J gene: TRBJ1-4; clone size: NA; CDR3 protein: CATSRDTRTGEKLFF
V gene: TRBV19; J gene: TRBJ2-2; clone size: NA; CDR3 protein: CASRPEDRNTGELFF
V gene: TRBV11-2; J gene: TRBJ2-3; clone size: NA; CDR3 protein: CASSLAAAGTDTQYF